These 5 T cell receptor beta chains came from one sample sequenced in a study of tumor-infiltrating lymphocytes in localized non-small cell lung cancer. Sequencing used immunoSEQ multiplex PCR; TCRdb keeps in-frame clones, though not all of them. Of roughly 3,300 clones listed, 58% are singletons. The sequenced sample was uninvolved lung tissue not adjacent to the tumor. All receptors derive from a human donor with non-small cell lung cancer.

This clone was observed a handful of times. The rearrangement links TRBV5-4 to TRBJ2-7; a possible D gene is TRBD1 (6 bases). V shed 0 bases and J shed 0 bases, with 13 bases lying between them. Germline loops: CDR1 SGHNT, CDR2 YYREEE (reference sequence). The CDR3 is 16 residues long. The CDR3 DNA reads as TGTGCCAGCAGCTTGGAGGGACACCTGACCTCCTACGAGCAGTACTTC. Its protein is CASSLEGHLTSYEQYF.

This clone has more than one count but fewer than ten. The genes are TRBV12-5 and TRBJ2-3, with 7 nucleotides matching TRBD1. Germline V gene data show CDR1 as LGHNT and CDR2 as FRNRAP. The CDR3 has 17 residues. J gave up 6 bases and V 5 bases, and 17 bases lay outside the gene matches. CDR3 region: CASGPERTGPEGDTQYF. CDR3 nucleotides: TGTGCTAGTGGTCCTGAGCGGACAGGTCCCGAGGGGGATACGCAGTATTTT.

The chain uses TRBV30 and TRBJ2-7, with 7 nucleotides matching TRBD1. The CDR3 length is 13 residues. The J segment lost 4 bases and the V segment lost 4 bases, leaving 7 bases of the junction unmatched. Germline V gene sequence: CDR1 GTSNPN, CDR2 SVGIG (reference sequence). CDR3 coding DNA: TGTGCCTGGACCCGGGACAGTGGGTACGAGCAGTACTTC. Protein: CAWTRDSGYEQYF.

The chain uses TRBV19 and TRBJ2-1, with 9 bases aligning to TRBD2. The CDR3 covers 14 residues. Germline V lookup: CDR1 LNHDA, CDR2 SQIVND (reference sequence). The ends lost 6 bases at V and 9 bases at J; junction bases unmatched: 9. DNA of the CDR3: TGTGCCAGTAGCGCTCGGACTAGCGAATTTGAGCAGTTCTTC. Its protein is CASSARTSEFEQFF.

This clone occurred a few times. J is TRBJ1-1 and V is TRBV30, with D unclear. V gave up 1 base and J gave up 1 base, with 16 bases separating them. Germline V gives CDR1 GTSNPN, CDR2 SVGIG (reference sequence). The CDR3 spans 16 residues. In nucleotides, the CDR3 is TGTGCCTGGAGTGATCTCGGTGCGCCAGGGAACACTGAAGCTTTCTTT. It is translated as CAWSDLGAPGNTEAFF. Full variable domain (missing parts from reference TRBV30 and TRBJ1-1): SQTIHQWPATLVQPVGSPLSLECTVEGTSNPNLYWYRQAAGRGLQLLFYSVGIGQISSEVPQNLSASRPQDRQFILSSKKLLLSDSGFYLCAWSDLGAPGNTEAFFGQGTRLTVV.